This TCR beta chain was obtained from a study of cytomegalovirus exposure and HLA in healthy donors. Study-wide results and limits: Earlier analysis yielded a pattern in which most TCR beta V segments were productive about 90% or about 30% of the time.

The primer mix had 60 Vbeta and 13 Jbeta primers. Profiling relied on immunoSEQ multiplex PCR, and the TCRdb table lists in-frame clones only, not all of them. The profile shows under 200,000 clones, roughly 77% of them singletons. This CDR3 contains 16 residues. CDR1 and CDR2 from the germline V gene are SGDLS and YYNGEE. Remarks on this clone: What it binds is not known. Mismatch with germline at one junction end may stem from a read error.

Sequencing was performed on PBMCs. This receptor was obtained from a young man in good health and CMV-seropositive. The chain couples TRBV9 to TRBJ2-1; 8 nucleotides match TRBD2. The CDR3 DNA reads TGTGTCAGCAGCGTAGTTTCCCGCGGGGGGTACAATGAGCAGTTCTTC. It translates to CVSSVVSRGGYNEQFF.